This section outlines one T cell receptor (beta chain) sequence together with its context. This sample stems from a study of T cell changes during pregnancy in multiple sclerosis. TCRdb keeps only in-frame clones here, not all; method: immunoSEQ multiplex PCR. Of some 70,000 clones in the sample, approximately 90% were seen once. V gave up 4 bases and J gave up 0 bases, with 7 bases separating them. The CDR3 runs 13 residues. The germline gives CDR1 SGHTA, CDR2 FQGNSA. This chain uses TRBV7-2 with TRBJ2-7, with D uncertain. This clonotype was sampled from a female donor with multiple sclerosis, enrolled in a pregnancy study. The specimen was peripheral blood, collected before pregnancy. The DNA for the CDR3 is TGTGCCAGCAGCTCAAAGAGCTCCTACGAGCAGTACTTC. Translation: CASSSKSSYEQYF.